Listed here are 3 T cell receptor beta chains from one sample, sequenced in a study of blood T cell repertoires in COVID-19. Measured with immunoSEQ multiplex PCR; TCRdb has only the in-frame clones, and not every one. Of roughly 250,000 clones in the sample, roughly 87% are singletons; the top ten hold around 7.2%. Sequencing was performed on peripheral blood. All receptors derive from a man between 60 and 75 years old who had recovered from COVID-19.

The chain combines TRBV9 with TRBJ1-1; possible D gene TRBD1, 5 bases. V lost 0 bases, J lost 5 bases, and 14 bases lay in between. This CDR3 is 15 amino acids long. Germline V gene data show CDR1 as SGDLS and CDR2 as YYNGEE. The DNA of the CDR3 is TGTGCCAGCAGCGTAGGAAATTGGGAGGGGACTGAAGCTTTCTTT. It translates to CASSVGNWEGTEAFF.

The chain has TRBV7-9 and TRBJ1-3; D remains ambiguous. Trimming removed 5 bases at V and 0 bases at J, with 2 bases between. The CDR3 contains 12 residues. CDR1 is SEHNR, CDR2 FQNEAQ, per germline (reference sequence). DNA of the CDR3: TGTGCCAGCAGCCACTCTGGAAACACCATATATTTT. This encodes CASSHSGNTIYF.

The chain employs TRBV5-6 and TRBJ2-5; TRBD1 aligns across 11 bases. This CDR3 is built from 15 residues. Germline loops: CDR1 SGHDT, CDR2 YYEEEE. V shed 2 bases and J 5 bases; nucleotides not matched to a gene: 5. The CDR3 coding sequence is TGTGCCAGCAGCTTCGGACAGGGGGCGACCGAGACCCAGTACTTC. It encodes CASSFGQGATETQYF.